Following are 29 T cell receptor beta chains from one sample sequenced in a study of Ad26.COV2.S vaccination and SARS-CoV-2 variants. Treatment of the sample: over 15 received Ad26.COV2.S at low or high dose, single or two shots; about 5 received placebo; per-sample allocation not given. Sampling was done on day 63 after the first vaccine or placebo injection. Measured with immunoSEQ multiplex PCR; TCRdb has only the in-frame clones, and not every one. Of roughly 380,000 clones listed, 70% to 90% are singletons. The specimen comprised peripheral blood, sampled in a trial of Ad26.COV2.S vaccine versus placebo. Receptors originate from a person between 18 and 59 years old who received the Ad26.COV2.S COVID-19 vaccine or a placebo.

The chain uses TRBV24-1 and TRBJ2-2; a weak D match, TRBD2 (6 bases). The CDR3 loop spans 18 amino acids. Germline V gene lookup returns CDR1 KGHDR and CDR2 SFDVKD. The V end was cut by 3 bases, the J end by 2 bases, with 18 bases between. The CDR3 loop reads CATSDEGGTFFNTGELFF. In DNA form, the CDR3 reads TGTGCCACCAGTGATGAGGGCGGGACCTTCTTTAACACCGGGGAGCTGTTTTTT.

The chain couples TRBV6-5 to TRBJ1-2; 7 bases map to TRBD1. V lost 6 bases, J lost 1 base, and 5 bases stayed unmatched. This CDR3 has 14 amino acids. CDR1 and CDR2 from the germline V gene are MNHEY and SVGAGI. The CDR3 protein is CASRRGQINYGYTF. The CDR3 DNA is TGTGCCAGCAGGAGGGGACAGATTAACTATGGCTACACCTTC.

The V gene is TRBV19, the J gene TRBJ2-1; 9 nucleotides match TRBD2. This CDR3 comprises 15 residues. CDR1 LNHDA and CDR2 SQIVND come from the germline V gene (reference sequence). J gave up 8 bases and V 2 bases, and 7 bases lay outside the gene matches. The CDR3 region is CASSISSGGIDEQFF. Written as DNA, the CDR3 is TGTGCCAGTAGTATAAGTAGCGGGGGAATCGATGAGCAGTTCTTC. The complete variable domain, with remaining parts taken from reference TRBV19 and TRBJ2-1, reads DGGITQSPKYLFRKEGQNVTLSCEQNLNHDAMYWYRQDPGQGLRLIYYSQIVNDFQKGDIAEGYSVSREKKESFPLTVTSAQKNPTAFYLCASSISSGGIDEQFFGPGTRLTVL.

This clone was observed a few times. The V call is TRBV7-9, the J call TRBJ1-5; D might be TRBD1 (5 bases). V dropped 5 bases and J dropped 9 bases, with 14 bases sitting between them. The CDR3 extends over 13 amino acids. CDR1 is SEHNR, CDR2 FQNEAQ, per germline (reference sequence). Here the CDR3 reads CASSTDRSWPQHF. CDR3 nucleotide sequence: TGTGCCAGCAGCACAGACAGATCTTGGCCCCAGCATTTT.

The chain has TRBV4-3 and TRBJ2-7; tentative D call: TRBD2 (5 bases). The CDR3 covers 15 residues. V was cut by 0 bases and J by 4 bases, with 13 bases left in between. CDR1 LGHNA and CDR2 YSLEER come from the germline V gene. CDR3 residues: CASSQDSATRYEQYF. CDR3 DNA: TGCGCCAGCAGCCAAGATAGTGCCACTAGGTACGAGCAGTACTTC.

V usage is TRBV25-1 and J usage is TRBJ2-3, with D possibly TRBD2 on 5 matching bases. CDR1 and CDR2 from the germline V gene are MGHDK and SYGVNS. V lost 3 bases and J lost 6, with 7 bases in between. The CDR3 consists of 12 residues. The CDR3 reads CASSERVDTQYF. The CDR3 DNA follows: TGTGCCAGCAGTGAGCGGGTGGATACGCAGTATTTT.

The rearrangement uses TRBV18 and TRBJ2-2; 10 bases are shared with TRBD1. The CDR3 is made up of 16 amino acids. From germline, CDR1 is KGHSH and CDR2 LQKENI. The trim removed 3 bases at V and 3 bases at J, leaving 4 bases unmatched. The CDR3 spells CASSPVGTGDTGELFF. The CDR3 DNA follows: TGTGCCAGCTCACCCGTAGGGACAGGGGACACCGGGGAGCTGTTTTTT.

This clone was seen only once. The chain links TRBV5-1 to TRBJ1-2; D is undetermined. Germline V CDR1 and CDR2: SGHRS, YFSETQ. The CDR3 is 10 residues long. V shed 0 bases and J shed 8 bases, with 2 bases lying between them. CDR3 sequence (DNA): TGCGCCAGCAGCTTGGGGGGCTACACCTTC. Its translation is CASSLGGYTF. The full variable domain, rest sourced from reference TRBV5-1 and TRBJ1-2, is KAGVTQTPRYLIKTRGQQVTLSCSPISGHRSVSWYQQTPGQGLQFLFEYFSETQRNKGNFPGRFSGRQFSNSRSEMNVSTLELGDSALYLCASSLGGYTFGSGTRLTVV.

This clone is a singleton in its sample. The chain has TRBV12-5 and TRBJ1-5; D remains ambiguous. V dropped 1 base and J dropped 5 bases, with 6 bases sitting between them. The germline V gene encodes CDR1 LGHNT and CDR2 FRNRAP. The CDR3 consists of 13 residues. The CDR3 nucleotides are TGTGCTAGTGGTTTGGACCTAGATCAGCCCCAGCATTTT. Its protein product is CASGLDLDQPQHF. Supplemented by reference TRBV12-5 and TRBJ1-5, the full variable domain reads DARVTQTPRHKVTEMGQEVTMRCQPILGHNTVFWYRQTMMQGLELLAYFRNRAPLDDSGMPKDRFSAEMPDATLATLKIQPSEPRDSAVYFCASGLDLDQPQHFGDGTRLSIL.

V usage is TRBV11-2 and J usage is TRBJ2-7; D assignment may be TRBD1 or TRBD2 (5 bases each). Per germline, CDR1 SGHAT and CDR2 FQNNGV. CDR3 length: 15 amino acids. V dropped 2 bases and J dropped 3 bases, with 14 bases sitting between them. This CDR3 reads CASSLSGPGYYEQYF. CDR3 sequence (DNA): TGTGCCAGCAGCTTATCGGGGCCAGGCTACTACGAGCAGTACTTC. Variable domain in full (rest from reference TRBV11-2 and TRBJ2-7): EAGVAQSPRYKIIEKRQSVAFWCNPISGHATLYWYQQILGQGPKLLIQFQNNGVVDDSQLPKDRFSAERLKGVDSTLKIQPAKLEDSAVYLCASSLSGPGYYEQYFGPGTRLTVT.

The chain is built from TRBV10-3 and TRBJ1-3, with 9 bases that match TRBD1. The CDR3 runs 14 residues. Germline lookup yields CDR1 ENHRY and CDR2 SYGVKD. J was trimmed by 4 bases and V by 6 bases; bases with no gene match: 4. The CDR3 reads CAIRGDRAGNTIYF. The CDR3 DNA is TGTGCCATCAGAGGGGACAGGGCGGGAAACACCATATATTTT.

The rearrangement joins TRBV9 to TRBJ2-3, with D tentatively TRBD1 (6 bases). CDR1 is SGDLS, CDR2 YYNGEE, per germline. V was cut by 0 bases and J by 6 bases, with 20 bases left in between. CDR3 length equals 17 residues. The CDR3 coding sequence is TGTGCCAGCAGCGTAGGCCAACCTGGGGGCTTATGGGATACGCAGTATTTT. It specifies CASSVGQPGGLWDTQYF.

The chain combines TRBV13 with TRBJ1-1; a possible D gene is TRBD1 (5 bases). Between the trimmed V and J ends, which lost 7 bases and 10 bases, there was a span of 19 bases. CDR3 length: 13 amino acids. Germline V gives CDR1 PRHDT, CDR2 FYEKMQ (reference sequence). The CDR3 loop is CASIRRGAVRAFF. CDR3 DNA: TGTGCCAGCATCAGAAGGGGCGCAGTCCGAGCTTTCTTT.

The chain has TRBV7-8 and TRBJ1-5, with D unresolved. The V gene's germline CDR1 is SGHVS and CDR2 FQNEAQ. V was cut by 2 bases and J by 0 bases, with 5 bases left in between. The CDR3 loop spans 14 amino acids. The CDR3 nucleotides read TGTGCCAGCAGCTTACCAGATAGCAATCAGCCCCAGCATTTT. Its translation: CASSLPDSNQPQHF.

The J gene is TRBJ2-1, the V gene TRBV2; no definite D call. V gave up 5 bases and J gave up 0 bases, with 14 bases separating them. This CDR3 is built from 16 residues. Germline values: CDR1 SNHLY, CDR2 FYNNEI. This chain's CDR3 is CASSHLDPSSYNEQFF. CDR3 sequence (DNA): TGTGCCAGCAGTCACCTGGACCCGAGCTCCTACAATGAGCAGTTCTTC.

The chain uses TRBV27 and TRBJ2-7; maybe TRBD1 (6 bases). V lost 6 bases and J lost 6, with 15 bases in between. The CDR3 extends over 13 amino acids. Germline V gene lookup returns CDR1 MNHEY and CDR2 SMNVEV (reference sequence). Here the CDR3 reads CASSPTGYLEQYF. For the CDR3, the DNA is TGTGCCAGCAGCCCAACAGGGTACCTCGAGCAGTACTTC.

This chain uses TRBV2 with TRBJ2-3; 9 nucleotides line up with TRBD2. Germline-derived CDR1 and CDR2 are SNHLY and FYNNEI. V lost 6 bases to trimming and J lost 4 bases; unmatched junction nucleotides: 11. The CDR3 is 16 amino acids. The CDR3 loop reads CASREPGLASADTQYF. The CDR3 nucleotides read TGTGCCAGCAGGGAACCGGGACTAGCTTCTGCAGATACGCAGTATTTT.

This CDR3 reads CASSSLVTKTMGYTF. As DNA, the CDR3 is TGTGCCAGCAGCAGCCTGGTGACAAAGACTATGGGCTACACCTTC. The chain couples TRBV3-1 (or the pseudogene TRBV3-2) to TRBJ1-2; D remains ambiguous. CDR1 LGHDT and CDR2 YNNKEL come from the germline V gene (reference sequence). The CDR3 sequence is 15 residues long. The V end lost 5 bases, the J end lost 8 bases, and 21 bases lay between the germline ends.

The sample holds many counts of this clone. The DNA for the CDR3 is TGTGCCAGCAGCTCGGGACAGGGAACTCTCAATGAGCAGTTCTTC. As protein: CASSSGQGTLNEQFF. The chain couples TRBV11-3 to TRBJ2-1; 9 nucleotides line up with TRBD1. The V and J ends lost 4 bases and 6 bases, in that order; junction bases with no gene match: 7. Germline CDR1 reads SGHNT; CDR2 reads YENEEA. This CDR3 has 15 amino acids.

This chain links TRBV7-9 with TRBJ1-2, with D unresolved. Trimming cost V 2 bases and J 1 base, with 11 bases left between them. Germline V gene lookup returns CDR1 SEHNR and CDR2 FQNEAQ (reference sequence). CDR3 size: 15 residues. The CDR3 protein is CASSLSPQSNYGYTF. The CDR3 DNA follows: TGTGCCAGCAGCTTAAGTCCCCAGAGTAACTATGGCTACACCTTC.

The genes are TRBV5-1 and TRBJ2-1, with 7 bases aligning to TRBD2. This CDR3 is 16 amino acids long. Germline loops: CDR1 SGHRS, CDR2 YFSETQ. The ends lost 1 base at V and 6 bases at J; junction bases unmatched: 10. The CDR3 DNA sequence: TGCGCCAGCAGCTTGCAGCGGGAAGGGAGGGGCAATGAGCAGTTCTTC. Translating gives CASSLQREGRGNEQFF.

V is TRBV7-8 and J is TRBJ2-1; D is unresolved. This CDR3 spans 13 amino acids. Trimming pared 5 bases from V and 6 bases from J, leaving 11 bases between. Germline CDR1 is SGHVS and CDR2 is FQNEAQ. The CDR3 protein is CASSAPDPNEQFF. CDR3 bases: TGTGCCAGCAGCGCCCCTGACCCCAATGAGCAGTTCTTC.

The chain carries TRBV7-2 and TRBJ1-1; 9 positions match TRBD1. The V gene end was trimmed by 7 bases and the J gene end by 12 bases; junction bases not matched to a gene: 12. Germline-derived CDR1 and CDR2 are SGHTA and FQGNSA. The CDR3 spans 13 residues. This chain's CDR3 is CASTSRQGGGSFF. The CDR3 DNA reads TGTGCCAGCACCTCTCGACAGGGGGGTGGGTCTTTCTTT.

The chain has TRBV28 and TRBJ2-2; D is unresolved. Trimming removed 7 bases at V and 6 bases at J, with 9 bases between. Germline V gives CDR1 MDHEN, CDR2 SYDVKM. The CDR3 totals 12 residues. The CDR3 here is CASTSPPGELFF. The CDR3 DNA reads as TGTGCCAGCACCTCCCCCCCCGGGGAGCTGTTTTTT.

The chain uses TRBV5-1 and TRBJ1-1; 7 bases match TRBD1. The germline V gene has CDR1 SGHRS and CDR2 YFSETQ. J lost 11 bases, V lost 0 bases, and 7 bases had no gene match. This CDR3 comprises 13 residues. CDR3 loop: CASSLGQGGWAFF. CDR3 coding DNA: TGCGCCAGCAGCTTGGGACAGGGTGGATGGGCTTTCTTT.

The rearrangement uses TRBV9 and TRBJ2-7; D is perhaps TRBD2 (6 bases). The V and J ends lost 4 bases and 6 bases respectively, with 17 bases between them. CDR1 is SGDLS, CDR2 YYNGEE, per germline. CDR3 length: 14 amino acids. CDR3 nucleotide sequence: TGTGCCAGCAGCCCCCGACCCCTCGGGGGCGAGCAGTACTTC. Protein product: CASSPRPLGGEQYF.

The chain joins TRBV5-5 to TRBJ1-4; D remains ambiguous. In germline, CDR1 is SGHKS, CDR2 YYEKEE (reference sequence). The CDR3 runs to 14 residues. Trimming pared 3 bases from V and 8 bases from J, leaving 14 bases between. CDR3 residues: CASSWGGYKEKLFF. The CDR3, as DNA: TGTGCCAGCAGCTGGGGTGGGTACAAGGAAAAACTGTTTTTT.

V usage is TRBV4-3 and J usage is TRBJ2-3; D not resolved. The CDR3 runs 18 residues. Germline loops: CDR1 LGHNA, CDR2 YSLEER. The V end was cut by 4 bases, the J end by 0 bases, with 20 bases between. This CDR3 reads CASSPDPFTLISTDTQYF. As DNA, the CDR3 is TGCGCCAGCAGCCCCGATCCATTCACCTTAATTAGCACAGATACGCAGTATTTT.

J is TRBJ2-5 and V is TRBV4-1; weak D call: TRBD1 (6 bases). V dropped 8 bases and J dropped 5 bases, with 15 bases sitting between them. The CDR3 runs to 13 residues. CDR1 is MGHRA and CDR2 is YSYEKL in the germline V gene. The CDR3: CASSRGGLETQYF. Here the CDR3 DNA reads TGCGCCAGCTCCCGAGGGGGTCTTGAGACCCAGTACTTC.